A single sample is the source of the 18 T cell receptor beta chains below, sequenced in a study of cytomegalovirus exposure and HLA in healthy donors. The primer mix had 60 Vbeta and 13 Jbeta primers. This table comes from immunoSEQ multiplex PCR, and its TCRdb copy is limited to in-frame clones, with some not included. Among under 75,000 clones listed, around 70% were seen once. The sample consisted of PBMCs. The receptors originated from a human donor in good health.

The CDR3 is CASSRDPGAISDYGYTF. For the CDR3, the DNA is TGCGCCAGCAGTAGAGATCCAGGGGCCATATCTGACTATGGCTACACCTTC. This chain uses TRBV5-1 with TRBJ1-2, with TRBD1 as a possible D gene (6 bases). CDR1 SGHRS and CDR2 YFSETQ come from the germline V gene. The CDR3 is made up of 17 amino acids. The V end lost 5 bases, the J end lost 3 bases, and 23 bases lay between the germline ends.

CDR3 sequence reads: CAWSATGGGYEQYF. The CDR3 nucleotides read TGTGCCTGGAGTGCGACAGGTGGGGGCTACGAGCAGTACTTC. The chain combines TRBV30 with TRBJ2-5; D may be TRBD1 (6 bases). The J call may be wrong; the DNA end is better matched by TRBJ2-7. This CDR3 contains 14 residues. The germline CDR1 and CDR2 sequences are GTSNPN and SVGIG (reference sequence).

This rearrangement joins TRBV4-2 to TRBJ2-2, with D tentatively TRBD2 (5 bases). V lost 2 bases and J 1 base, leaving 17 bases between the germline ends. Germline CDR1 is LGHNA and CDR2 is YNFKEQ. The CDR3 has 18 residues. The CDR3 region is CASSQKESSGENTGELFF. The CDR3 DNA reads as TGTGCCAGCAGCCAAAAGGAATCGAGCGGTGAGAACACCGGGGAGCTGTTTTTT.

The chain couples TRBV27 to TRBJ2-6, with D tentatively TRBD2 (7 bases). Per the germline V gene, CDR1 is MNHEY and CDR2 is SMNVEV (reference sequence). V was shortened by 9 bases and J by 3 bases, with 18 bases between the two germline ends. This CDR3 has 16 residues. CDR3 nucleotide sequence: TGTGCCAGTCGAAGGGGGGGAATGAGTGGGGCCAACGTCCTGACTTTC. It codes for CASRRGGMSGANVLTF.

This rearrangement joins TRBV30 to TRBJ2-1; 7 bases match TRBD2. The germline CDR1 and CDR2 sequences are GTSNPN and SVGIG (reference sequence). The V segment lost 0 bases and the J segment 8 bases; nucleotides outside the gene matches: 13. The CDR3 is made up of 16 amino acids. The CDR3: CAWSVGRAGAVDEQFF. In DNA, the CDR3 is TGTGCCTGGAGTGTTGGCAGGGCGGGAGCTGTCGATGAGCAGTTCTTC.

V is TRBV9 and J is TRBJ2-7, with D perhaps matching TRBD1 (6 bases). This CDR3 region has 15 residues. Germline CDR1 and CDR2: SGDLS and YYNGEE. The V and J ends lost 4 bases and 0 bases respectively, with 14 bases between them. DNA of the CDR3: TGTGCCAGCAGCCAAGATCTAGGGGGCTCCTACGAGCAGTACTTC. It codes for CASSQDLGGSYEQYF. Drawing the rest from reference TRBV9 and TRBJ2-7, the complete variable domain is DSGVTQTPKHLITATGQRVTLRCSPRSGDLSVYWYQQSLDQGLQFLIQYYNGEERAKGNILERFSAQQFPDLHSELNLSSLELGDSALYFCASSQDLGGSYEQYFGPGTRLTVT.

The CDR3 DNA follows: TGTGCCAGCAGTACAGGGGGACTGGGGGAGACCCAGTACTTC. This gives the protein CASSTGGLGETQYF. The V gene is TRBV2, the J gene TRBJ2-5, with 8 bases identical to TRBD1. Trimming at V came to 5 bases and at J to 5 bases, leaving 7 bases not matched to a gene. CDR1 and CDR2 (germline): SNHLY, FYNNEI. CDR3 size: 14 residues.

In DNA form, the CDR3 reads TGTGCCAGCAGTTTAAACAGGGACTATGGCTACACCTTC. Residues: CASSLNRDYGYTF. V and J are TRBV28 and TRBJ1-2; D perhaps matches TRBD1 (6 bases). Germline values: CDR1 MDHEN, CDR2 SYDVKM. This CDR3 contains 13 residues. Trimming took 2 bases from V and 3 from J, leaving 7 bases between them.

The chain uses TRBV7-2 and TRBJ1-2; D unclear. Germline V gives CDR1 SGHTA, CDR2 FQGNSA. The CDR3 loop spans 13 amino acids. Trimming left V 6 bases short and J 6 bases short, with 14 bases between. The chain's CDR3 is CASRTGMNHGYTF. CDR3 coding DNA: TGTGCCAGCAGAACCGGGATGAACCATGGCTACACCTTC.

The J gene is TRBJ2-5, the V gene TRBV5-6; D is unresolved. Germline V gene lookup returns CDR1 SGHDT and CDR2 YYEEEE. There are 16 residues in the CDR3. The V and J ends lost 1 base and 2 bases respectively, with 15 bases between them. CDR3 loop: CASSLYGTDSQETQYF. Here the CDR3 DNA reads TGTGCCAGCAGCTTGTATGGAACCGACTCACAAGAGACCCAGTACTTC.

The chain uses TRBV29-1 and TRBJ2-5; tentative D call: TRBD1 (6 bases). Germline CDR1 is SQVTM and CDR2 is ANQGSEA. The length of the CDR3 is 13 residues. V dropped 7 bases and J dropped 0 bases, with 12 bases sitting between them. The CDR3 coding sequence is TGCAGCGGGGGACACCAGTACCAAGAGACCCAGTACTTC. Encoded protein: CSGGHQYQETQYF. Combining the CDR3 with reference TRBV29-1 and TRBJ2-5 gives the whole variable domain SAVISQKPSRDICQRGTSLTIQCQVDSQVTMMFWYRQQPGQSLTLIATANQGSEATYESGFVIDKFPISRPNLTFSTLTVSNMSPEDSSIYLCSGGHQYQETQYFGPGTRLLVL.

The V and J genes are TRBV5-1 and TRBJ2-7, with no clear D. CDR1 is SGHRS and CDR2 is YFSETQ in the germline V gene. V was pared by 0 bases and J by 2 bases, with 9 bases between. The CDR3 has 14 amino acids. CDR3 sequence (DNA): TGCGCCAGCAGCTTGGACGGAGTAACCTACGAGCAGTACTTC. This sequence encodes CASSLDGVTYEQYF. Full variable domain (outside the CDR3, taken from reference TRBV5-1 and TRBJ2-7): KAGVTQTPRYLIKTRGQQVTLSCSPISGHRSVSWYQQTPGQGLQFLFEYFSETQRNKGNFPGRFSGRQFSNSRSEMNVSTLELGDSALYLCASSLDGVTYEQYFGPGTRLTVT.

The CDR3 coding sequence is TGTGCCAGCAGCTTGGGGGACAACCCGATGGGCTATGGCTACACCTTC. Translation: CASSLGDNPMGYGYTF. This chain uses TRBV5-6 with TRBJ1-2; a weak D match, TRBD1 (6 bases). The CDR3 loop spans 16 amino acids. The V gene lost 0 bases and the J gene lost 4 bases, with 16 bases spanning the gap. Germline assignment: CDR1 SGHDT and CDR2 YYEEEE.

V usage is TRBV28 and J usage is TRBJ2-1; the match to TRBD2 covers 9 bases. V dropped 6 bases and J dropped 6; count of bases not matched to a gene: 3. Germline V gene lookup returns CDR1 MDHEN and CDR2 SYDVKM. CDR3 length: 13 amino acids. The CDR3 protein is CASRGGRVNEQFF. The CDR3 DNA reads TGTGCCAGCAGGGGCGGGAGGGTCAATGAGCAGTTCTTC.

The rearrangement uses TRBV19 and TRBJ2-7; D might be TRBD2 (5 bases). The CDR3 contains 14 residues. Trimming took 5 bases from V and 3 from J, leaving 14 bases between them. Germline lookup yields CDR1 LNHDA and CDR2 SQIVND (reference sequence). The CDR3 reads CASSLGLANYEQYF. The CDR3 DNA is TGTGCCAGTAGTTTAGGACTGGCGAACTACGAGCAGTACTTC.

This rearrangement joins TRBV5-1 to TRBJ2-5; no reliable D call. CDR3 length equals 15 residues. Germline CDR1 and CDR2: SGHRS and YFSETQ. Trimming stripped 1 base from V and 0 bases from J, with 10 bases between. CDR3 sequence: CASSLYSPYQETQYF. The CDR3 DNA sequence: TGCGCCAGCAGCTTGTACTCCCCGTACCAAGAGACCCAGTACTTC.

The genes are TRBV19 and TRBJ2-7, with 7 bases fitting TRBD2. With 1 base clipped from V and 2 bases from J, the junction kept 5 bases outside the gene matches. The CDR3 length is 15 residues. Germline-derived CDR1 and CDR2 are LNHDA and SQIVND (reference sequence). CDR3 sequence: CASSIGLAVAYEQYF. CDR3 DNA sequence: TGTGCCAGTAGTATAGGGCTAGCGGTCGCCTACGAGCAGTACTTC.

This rearrangement joins TRBV19 to TRBJ1-1; maybe TRBD1 (5 bases). The V gene lost 3 bases and the J gene lost 0 bases, with 11 bases spanning the gap. The V gene's germline CDR1 is LNHDA and CDR2 SQIVND (reference sequence). The CDR3 sequence is 15 residues long. This CDR3 reads CASSIVGVMNTEAFF. DNA of the CDR3: TGTGCCAGTAGTATCGTAGGGGTAATGAACACTGAAGCTTTCTTT.